This T cell receptor (beta chain) was captured in a study of blood T cell repertoires in COVID-19. Study-level background: The United States, Italy and Spain supplied acute and convalescent COVID-19 samples. In each case, the material was cDNA or gDNA derived from T cells, B-cell-depleted T cells, or PBMCs.

Trimming cost V 5 bases and J 1 base; bases outside gene matches: 3. The CDR3 totals 14 residues. CDR1 and CDR2 from the germline V gene are WSHSY and SAAADI. Original processing methods: Reference gene primers were amplified, and this amplification served to estimate nucleated cell counts. TCRdb's copy holds only in-frame clones and misses some; the assay was immunoSEQ multiplex PCR. The DNA was the basis for D and trimming; V, J and clone size are from that table. The sample lists 66,000 or so clones; roughly 86% were seen once. This receptor was identified in a man aged 50 to 60 with active COVID-19. The chain links TRBV10-2 to TRBJ1-1; 8 nucleotides align to TRBD1. The sequencing input was peripheral blood. The CDR3 loop is CASSRQGRNTEAFF. The CDR3, as DNA: TGCGCCAGCAGTAGACAGGGGAGGAACACTGAAGCTTTCTTT.